This passage covers 15 T cell receptor beta chains from one sample sequenced in a study of T-cell reconstitution after alpha-beta-depleted transplantation in children. TCRbeta library preparation incorporated unique molecular identifiers. TCRdb redid the calling of the PCR reads with MiXCR, one entry per CDR3 protein. The sample holds some 250,000 distinct CDR3 sequences, more than 10% seen once. This material consisted of PBMCs from the stem cell graft donor, taken from the stem cell graft. These receptors came from a human donor who donated a stem cell graft to a child with acute lymphoblastic leukemia.

This clonotype has at least ten counts. The chain carries TRBV19 and TRBJ2-2; 9 nucleotides agree with TRBD1. The germline V gene has CDR1 LNHDA and CDR2 SQIVND (reference sequence). The CDR3 is 16 amino acids. Unmatched junction bases numbered 4, after V lost 3 bases and J lost 2 bases. The chain's CDR3 is CASSMGQGYNTGELFF. CDR3 DNA sequence: TGTGCCAGTAGTATGGGACAGGGCTACAACACCGGGGAGCTGTTTTTT.

This clonotype was seen at least ten times. The CDR3 spells CATSDAYTGELFF. CDR3 DNA sequence: TGTGCCACCAGTGACGCGTACACCGGGGAGCTGTTTTTT. V and J are TRBV24-1 and TRBJ2-2; D unclear. The CDR3 totals 13 residues. CDR1 and CDR2 from the germline V gene are KGHDR and SFDVKD. V lost 4 bases, J lost 3 bases, and 5 bases lay in between.

In its sample, this clonotype was seen a few times. The chain is built from TRBV5-1 and TRBJ1-5; D is perhaps TRBD1 (6 bases). The CDR3 has 17 residues. CDR1 and CDR2 (germline): SGHRS, YFSETQ. Trimming took off 5 bases at V and 0 bases at J, with 18 bases between the two ends. CDR3 sequence: CASSYWGQRHSNQPQHF. The CDR3 nucleotides read TGCGCCAGCAGTTACTGGGGGCAGAGACATAGCAATCAGCCCCAGCATTTT.

This clonotype has at least ten counts. Here the CDR3 DNA reads TGTGCCAGCAGTTTAAGGGTTTCCTACGAGCAGTACTTC. This codes for CASSLRVSYEQYF. The chain couples TRBV27 to TRBJ2-7; D uncertain. V lost 2 bases and J 1 base, leaving 6 bases between the germline ends. The V gene's germline CDR1 is MNHEY and CDR2 SMNVEV (reference sequence). This CDR3 region has 13 residues.

This clonotype was counted ten times or more. The CDR3 region has the DNA TGCGCCAGCAACCCGCAGGAGGCCGGCGGCACAGATACGCAGTATTTT. It yields the protein CASNPQEAGGTDTQYF. V usage is TRBV5-1 and J usage is TRBJ2-3, with a weak D call TRBD2 (5 bases). Trimming cost V 6 bases and J 1 base, with 18 bases left between them. CDR1 and CDR2 from the germline V gene are SGHRS and YFSETQ. The CDR3 contains 16 residues.

This clonotype was detected ten times or more. J is TRBJ1-1 and V is TRBV5-1; D call uncertain. This CDR3 comprises 14 residues. Germline CDR1 reads SGHRS; CDR2 reads YFSETQ. Trimming took off 3 bases at V and 0 bases at J, with 9 bases between the two ends. The CDR3 protein is CASSWDTVNTEAFF. The CDR3 nucleotides are TGCGCCAGCAGCTGGGATACAGTGAACACTGAAGCTTTCTTT.

The sample holds many counts of this clonotype. The chain employs TRBV6-1 and TRBJ2-5; the D gene could be TRBD1 or TRBD2 (6 bases each). Germline V gene data show CDR1 as MNHNS and CDR2 as SASEGT. The V end was cut by 6 bases, the J end by 5 bases, with 16 bases between. The CDR3 is made up of 14 amino acids. CDR3 coding DNA: TGTGCCAGCAGCAGGGGACTCGCGGATGAGACCCAGTACTTC. Translated, it gives CASSRGLADETQYF.

This clonotype was recorded at least ten times. The chain is built from TRBV28 and TRBJ1-6; D gene ambiguous. Per germline, CDR1 MDHEN and CDR2 SYDVKM. The V end lost 6 bases, the J end lost 7 bases, and 13 bases lay between the germline ends. The CDR3 has 14 amino acids. The CDR3 sequence is CASRRRNGNSPLHF. The CDR3 coding sequence is TGTGCCAGCAGACGCAGAAACGGGAATTCACCCCTCCACTTT.

This clonotype was seen many times. The chain couples TRBV28 to TRBJ2-2, with 8 bases that match TRBD2. The V gene's germline CDR1 is MDHEN and CDR2 SYDVKM. V gave up 5 bases and J gave up 3 bases; unmatched junction bases: 8. The CDR3 has 16 residues. The CDR3, as DNA: TGTGCCAGCAGTCCTCGGACTAGCTTTGACACCGGGGAGCTGTTTTTT. It specifies CASSPRTSFDTGELFF. The complete variable domain, with remaining parts taken from reference TRBV28 and TRBJ2-2, reads DVKVTQSSRYLVKRTGEKVFLECVQDMDHENMFWYRQDPGLGLRLIYFSYDVKMKEKGDIPEGYSVSREKKERFSLILESASTNQTSMYLCASSPRTSFDTGELFFGEGSRLTVL.

Ten or more counts support this clonotype. The chain uses TRBV7-2 and TRBJ2-3; D is perhaps TRBD1 (6 bases). V dropped 5 bases and J dropped 0 bases, with 12 bases sitting between them. CDR3 length equals 15 residues. The germline gives CDR1 SGHTA, CDR2 FQGNSA. In DNA, the CDR3 is TGTGCCAGCAGCCGACAGGCAGGTAGCACAGATACGCAGTATTTT. It encodes CASSRQAGSTDTQYF. The variable domain in full, completed from reference TRBV7-2 and TRBJ2-3, reads GAGVSQSPSNKVTEKGKDVELRCDPISGHTALYWYRQSLGQGLEFLIYFQGNSAPDKSGLPSDRFSAERTGGSVSTLTIQRTQQEDSAVYLCASSRQAGSTDTQYFGPGTRLTVL.

The chain links TRBV20-1 to TRBJ2-7, with a possible D match to TRBD1 (6 bases). V lost 3 bases and J 4 bases, leaving 13 bases between the germline ends. The V gene's germline CDR1 is DFQATT and CDR2 SNEGSKA (reference sequence). The CDR3 runs to 13 residues. In DNA, the CDR3 is TGCAGTGCTAGGAGGCAGGGGCGATACGAGCAGTACTTC. Amino acids: CSARRQGRYEQYF.

This chain connects TRBV20-1 to TRBJ2-5; D possibly matches TRBD1 or TRBD2 (5 bases each). Germline V CDR1 and CDR2: DFQATT, SNEGSKA (reference sequence). Trimming took off 0 bases at V and 2 bases at J, with 16 bases between the two ends. The CDR3 runs 16 residues. CDR3 bases: TGCAGTGCTAGAGATCGCCAGGGAGCGAGTCAAGAGACCCAGTACTTC. Encoded protein: CSARDRQGASQETQYF.

This clonotype was counted many times. V and J are TRBV15 and TRBJ2-3; TRBD1 matches at 9 bases. This CDR3 contains 15 residues. Germline V gene lookup returns CDR1 LNHNV and CDR2 YYDKDF (reference sequence). Germline trimming cut 10 bases from V and 6 bases from J; bases unmatched to any gene: 14. The CDR3 is CASATGTGSPDTQYF. The CDR3 bases are TGTGCCAGCGCTACCGGGACAGGGAGCCCGGATACGCAGTATTTT. Full variable domain (missing parts from reference TRBV15 and TRBJ2-3): DAMVIQNPRYQVTQFGKPVTLSCSQTLNHNVMYWYQQKSSQAPKLLFHYYDKDFNNEADTPDNFQSRRPNTSFCFLDIRSPGLGDTAMYLCASATGTGSPDTQYFGPGTRLTVL.

Many counts were recorded for this clonotype. This chain uses TRBV30 with TRBJ1-3, with TRBD1 matching over 8 bases. CDR1 is GTSNPN, CDR2 SVGIG, per germline (reference sequence). The CDR3 length is 15 residues. The junction had 4 bases not matched to a gene; V was cut back by 0 bases and J by 3 bases. The CDR3, as DNA: TGTGCCTGGAGTGTACCCGGACAGGGTGGAAACACCATATATTTT. Protein product: CAWSVPGQGGNTIYF.

This clonotype showed up many times. V usage is TRBV28 and J usage is TRBJ2-7; D is possibly TRBD1 or TRBD2 (5 bases each). CDR3 length: 16 amino acids. CDR1 and CDR2 from the germline V gene are MDHEN and SYDVKM. V was pared by 7 bases and J by 0 bases, with 19 bases between. The CDR3 DNA reads as TGTGCCAGCATCATCCCCTCGGGGCGGAACTCCTACGAGCAGTACTTC. This gives the protein CASIIPSGRNSYEQYF.